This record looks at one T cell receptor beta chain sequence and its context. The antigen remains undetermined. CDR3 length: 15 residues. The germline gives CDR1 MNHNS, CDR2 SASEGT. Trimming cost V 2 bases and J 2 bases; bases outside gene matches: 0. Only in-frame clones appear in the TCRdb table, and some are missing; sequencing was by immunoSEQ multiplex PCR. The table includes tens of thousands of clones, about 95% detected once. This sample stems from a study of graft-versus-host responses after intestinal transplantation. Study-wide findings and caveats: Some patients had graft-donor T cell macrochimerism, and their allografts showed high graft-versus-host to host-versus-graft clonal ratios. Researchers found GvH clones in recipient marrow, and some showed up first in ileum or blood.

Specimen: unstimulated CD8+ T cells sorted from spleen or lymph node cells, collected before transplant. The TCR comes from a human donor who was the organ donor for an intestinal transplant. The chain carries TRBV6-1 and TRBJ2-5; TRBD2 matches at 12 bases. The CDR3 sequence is CASSELAGGQETQYF. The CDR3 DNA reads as TGTGCCAGCAGTGAACTAGCGGGGGGGCAAGAGACCCAGTACTTC.